This T cell receptor (beta chain) originates from a study of cytotoxic CD8 clonotypes in ibrutinib-treated CLL. Background on the study: By median around 74 months, 12 had progressed and about 15 stayed remitted; responses had been 2 complete and roughly 24 partial.

The planned depth of sequencing spanned 1 in 200,000 to 1 in 1 million T cells. Sequencing was performed with immunoSEQ multiplex PCR; in TCRdb, only in-frame clones are kept and a portion is missing. The sample consists of tens of thousands of clones, roughly 77% of them appearing once. This clone has just one count. What it binds is not known. Points from the study as a whole: Progressing patients had sampling times that differed from those of sustained-remission patients. Ibrutinib response saw clonality rise, and progression saw it return toward baseline.

The receptor was derived from a human donor with chronic lymphocytic leukemia. Sequenced material: PBMCs, taken after 12 months of ibrutinib treatment.

The CDR3 is CASSLNWGGGHTDTQYF. The CDR3 DNA reads TGTGCCAGCAGCCTTAATTGGGGCGGGGGACACACAGATACGCAGTATTTT. The chain joins TRBV4-2 to TRBJ2-3, with D maybe TRBD2 (7 bases). The V gene lost 4 bases and the J gene lost 2 bases, with 19 bases spanning the gap. CDR3 length: 17 amino acids. Looked up from germline, CDR1 is LGHNA and CDR2 is YNFKEQ.